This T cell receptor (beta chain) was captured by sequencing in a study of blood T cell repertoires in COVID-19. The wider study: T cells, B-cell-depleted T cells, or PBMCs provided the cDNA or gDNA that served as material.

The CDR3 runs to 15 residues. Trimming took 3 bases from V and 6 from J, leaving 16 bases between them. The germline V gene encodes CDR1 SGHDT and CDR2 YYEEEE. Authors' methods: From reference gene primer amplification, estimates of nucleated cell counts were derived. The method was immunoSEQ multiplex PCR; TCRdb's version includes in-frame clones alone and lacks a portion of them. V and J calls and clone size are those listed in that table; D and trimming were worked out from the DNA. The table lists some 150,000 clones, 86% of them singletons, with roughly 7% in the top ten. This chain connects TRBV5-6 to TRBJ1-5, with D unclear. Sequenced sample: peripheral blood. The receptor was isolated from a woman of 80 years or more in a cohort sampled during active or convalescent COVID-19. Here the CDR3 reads CASSSLTGPSQPQHF. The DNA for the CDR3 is TGTGCCAGCAGCTCACTGACTGGCCCTAGTCAGCCCCAGCATTTT.